Included here is one TCR beta chain sequence, with context. Germline CDR1 and CDR2: MGHDK and SYGVNS. The CDR3 runs to 13 residues. The V and J ends lost 8 bases and 3 bases respectively, with 12 bases between them. This entry belongs to a study of blood T cell repertoires in COVID-19. On the study more broadly: The analysed material was cDNA or gDNA that came from T cells, B-cell-depleted T cells, or PBMCs.

Authors' methods: Counts of nucleated cells, estimated from reference gene primer amplification, were obtained. Some clones are missing from TCRdb's copy, which holds only in-frame ones; the method was immunoSEQ multiplex PCR. From that table come the V and J calls and clone size; the DNA was used to work out D and trimming. The data hold about 160,000 clones, with under 90% observed a single time. The receptor was isolated from a man aged 55 to 70 who had recovered from COVID-19. V is TRBV25-1 and J is TRBJ2-3; unclear D gene. The sequenced sample consisted of PBMCs or T cells enriched from blood (not recorded which). CDR3 sequence: CASRLRETDTQYF. The CDR3 DNA follows: TGTGCCAGCCGCCTAAGAGAGACAGATACGCAGTATTTT.